These 9 T cell receptor beta chains came from one sample sequenced in a study of cytomegalovirus exposure and HLA in healthy donors. The repertoire was sequenced with immunoSEQ multiplex PCR; TCRdb's copy has only in-frame clones and lacks some. The table has some 170,000 clones, more than 70% seen once. The sequenced sample was PBMCs. The receptors derive from a man aged 25 to 45 in good health and CMV-seropositive.

This clone showed up just once. The chain couples TRBV10-3 to TRBJ1-2; D call uncertain. This CDR3 spans 14 amino acids. The ends were cut back, 7 bases at V and 2 bases at J, with 14 bases in the middle. CDR1 is ENHRY, CDR2 SYGVKD, per germline. The CDR3 sequence is CAITREGPNYGYTF. The CDR3 DNA reads as TGTGCCATCACCCGGGAGGGCCCGAACTATGGCTACACCTTC.

This clone showed up just a few times. V usage is TRBV11-3 and J usage is TRBJ2-2; the D is unclear. The CDR3 is made up of 12 amino acids. Deletions cut 5 bases from V and 4 bases from J, with 5 bases between. The germline gives CDR1 SGHNT, CDR2 YENEEA. The CDR3 DNA follows: TGTGCCAGCAGCCTATCCACCGGGGAGCTGTTTTTT. This gives the protein CASSLSTGELFF. Full variable domain (remainder filled in from reference TRBV11-3 and TRBJ2-2): EAGVVQSPRYKIIEKKQPVAFWCNPISGHNTLYWYLQNLGQGPELLIRYENEEAVDDSQLPKDRFSAERLKGVDSTLKIQPAELGDSAVYLCASSLSTGELFFGEGSRLTVL.

The gene calls are TRBV10-3 and TRBJ2-2; 14 bases fit TRBD2. V lost 9 bases to trimming and J lost 3 bases; unmatched junction nucleotides: 12. This CDR3 has 18 amino acids. Per germline, CDR1 ENHRY and CDR2 SYGVKD. DNA for the CDR3: TGTGCCATTTCCCGAACGACTAGCGGGGGGGGCTACACCGGGGAGCTGTTTTTT. Amino acid sequence: CAISRTTSGGGYTGELFF.

This chain links TRBV9 with TRBJ1-2; TRBD1 matches 12 bases. This CDR3 is built from 18 residues. In germline, CDR1 is SGDLS, CDR2 YYNGEE. V trimming: 1 base; J trimming: 5 bases; junction bases outside the gene matches: 12. CDR3 coding DNA: TGTGCCAGCAGCGTACTGGGTTCGAAGGGACAGGGGGCGTATGGCTACACCTTC. Protein: CASSVLGSKGQGAYGYTF.

The CDR3 sequence is CASSQDWQGDYGYTF. Written as DNA, the CDR3 is TGCGCCAGCAGCCAAGACTGGCAGGGGGACTATGGCTACACCTTC. The chain uses TRBV4-3 and TRBJ1-2; TRBD1 aligns across 7 bases. The CDR3 sequence is 15 residues long. V was pared by 0 bases and J by 3 bases, with 4 bases of the junction left unmatched. Germline V gene sequence: CDR1 LGHNA, CDR2 YSLEER.

The chain carries TRBV5-1 and TRBJ1-1; D not certain. This CDR3 comprises 12 residues. Germline V lookup: CDR1 SGHRS, CDR2 YFSETQ. V lost 4 bases and J 3 bases, leaving 7 bases between the germline ends. The CDR3 protein is CASSAEYTEAFF. CDR3 bases: TGCGCCAGCAGCGCCGAGTACACTGAAGCTTTCTTT.

The V gene is TRBV11-2, the J gene TRBJ2-2; D not certain. The CDR3 contains 15 residues. V gave up 5 bases and J gave up 6 bases, with 16 bases separating them. CDR1 is SGHAT and CDR2 is FQNNGV in the germline V gene. The CDR3, as DNA: TGTGCCAGCAGCCCGACGGGTTTCAATCCCGGGGAGCTGTTTTTT. This sequence encodes CASSPTGFNPGELFF.

The rearrangement links TRBV11-1 to TRBJ2-7; D might be TRBD2 (5 bases). Germline V gene sequence: CDR1 SGHAT, CDR2 FQDESV (reference sequence). The CDR3 consists of 15 residues. V was pared by 1 base and J by 4 bases, with 14 bases between. The DNA for the CDR3 is TGTGCCAGCAGCTTAGGGACTTCTAAAACGTACGAGCAGTACTTC. Protein sequence: CASSLGTSKTYEQYF. Drawing the rest from reference TRBV11-1 and TRBJ2-7, the complete variable domain is EAEVAQSPRYKITEKSQAVAFWCDPISGHATLYWYRQILGQGPELLVQFQDESVVDDSQLPKDRFSAERLKGVDSTLKIQPAELGDSAMYLCASSLGTSKTYEQYFGPGTRLTVT.

Only a few counts were recorded for this clone. This chain joins TRBV7-9 and TRBJ1-2; perhaps TRBD1 as D (6 bases). This CDR3 has 15 amino acids. V shed 5 bases and J shed 3 bases, with 16 bases lying between them. The germline gives CDR1 SEHNR, CDR2 FQNEAQ (reference sequence). CDR3 in amino acids: CASSHTLRGDYGYTF. The CDR3 region has the DNA TGTGCCAGCAGCCACACCCTCAGGGGAGACTATGGCTACACCTTC.